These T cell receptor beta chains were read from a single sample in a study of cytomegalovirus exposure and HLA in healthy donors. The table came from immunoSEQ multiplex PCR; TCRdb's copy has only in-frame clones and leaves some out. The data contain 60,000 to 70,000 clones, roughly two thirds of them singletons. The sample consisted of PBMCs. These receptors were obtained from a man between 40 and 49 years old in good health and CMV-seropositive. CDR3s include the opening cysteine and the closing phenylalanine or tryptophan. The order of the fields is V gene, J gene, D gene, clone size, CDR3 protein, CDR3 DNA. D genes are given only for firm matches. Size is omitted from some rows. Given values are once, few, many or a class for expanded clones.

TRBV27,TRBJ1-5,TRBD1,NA,CASSLNRGNQPQHF,TGTGCCAGCAGTTTAAACAGGGGAAATCAGCCCCAGCATTTT
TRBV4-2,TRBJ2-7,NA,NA,CASSQDGAGVRDYEQYF,TGTGCCAGCAGCCAAGATGGGGCTGGGGTGCGGGACTACGAGCAGTACTTC
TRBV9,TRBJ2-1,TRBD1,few,CASSVGTGTSNEQFF,TGTGCCAGCAGCGTAGGGACAGGGACGAGTAACGAGCAGTTCTTC
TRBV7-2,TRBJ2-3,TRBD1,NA,CASSPKTGRTDTQYF,TGTGCCAGCAGCCCCAAGACAGGGCGCACAGATACGCAGTATTTT
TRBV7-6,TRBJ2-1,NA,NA,CASSATHGSLDYNEQFF,TGTGCCAGCAGCGCAACTCACGGTAGTCTCGACTACAATGAGCAGTTCTTC
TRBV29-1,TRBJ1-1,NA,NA,CSVEVNTEAFF,TGCAGCGTCGAGGTTAACACTGAAGCTTTCTTT
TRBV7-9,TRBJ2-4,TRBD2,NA,CASSSQTSGKGKNIQYF,TGTGCCAGCAGCTCCCAGACTAGCGGGAAAGGGAAAAACATTCAGTACTTC
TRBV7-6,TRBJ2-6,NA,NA,CASSLTQGFGANVLTF,TGTGCCAGCAGCCTCACCCAGGGGTTTGGGGCCAACGTCCTGACTTTC
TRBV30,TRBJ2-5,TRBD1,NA,CAWSVRQGQQETQYF,TGTGCCTGGAGTGTACGACAGGGTCAACAAGAGACCCAGTACTTC
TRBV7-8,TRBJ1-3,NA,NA,CASSLASGISGNTIYF,TGTGCCAGCAGCTTAGCGTCGGGGATTTCTGGAAACACCATATATTTT
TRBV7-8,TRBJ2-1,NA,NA,CASSLDLADHNEQFF,TGTGCCAGCAGCTTGGACCTAGCTGACCACAATGAGCAGTTCTTC
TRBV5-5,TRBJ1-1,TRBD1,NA,CASSPDRLNTEAFF,TGTGCCAGCAGTCCGGACAGGTTGAACACTGAAGCTTTCTTT
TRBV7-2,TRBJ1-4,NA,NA,CASSLDSRNEKLFF,TGTGCCAGCAGCTTAGACTCGCGGAATGAAAAACTGTTTTTT
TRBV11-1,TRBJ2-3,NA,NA,CASSISGPSTDTQYF,TGTGCCAGCAGCATTAGCGGACCTAGCACAGATACGCAGTATTTT
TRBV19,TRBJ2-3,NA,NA,CASRRSPSTDTQYF,TGTGCCAGTAGGAGGAGCCCTAGCACAGATACGCAGTATTTT
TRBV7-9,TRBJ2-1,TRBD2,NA,CASSLERGPRDNEQFF,TGTGCCAGCAGCTTAGAGCGGGGGCCAAGGGACAATGAGCAGTTCTTC
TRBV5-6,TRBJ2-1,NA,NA,CASSLGSSSYNEQFF,TGTGCCAGCAGCTTGGGATCTAGCTCCTACAATGAGCAGTTCTTC
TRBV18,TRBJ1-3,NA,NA,CASSPDSSSGNTIYF,TGTGCCAGCTCACCTGACAGTAGCTCTGGAAACACCATATATTTT
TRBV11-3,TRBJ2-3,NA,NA,CASSPDRISTDTQYF,TGTGCCAGCAGCCCGGACAGAATTAGCACAGATACGCAGTATTTT
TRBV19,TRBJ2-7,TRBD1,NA,CASSTDRYYEQYF,TGTGCCAGCTCCACGGACAGGTACTACGAGCAGTACTTC
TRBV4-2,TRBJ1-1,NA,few,CASSQDIRGWNTEAFF,TGTGCCAGCAGCCAAGATATACGGGGGTGGAACACTGAAGCTTTCTTT
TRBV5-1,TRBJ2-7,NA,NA,CASSPDSPSYEQYF,TGCGCCAGCAGCCCTGACAGCCCCTCCTACGAGCAGTACTTC
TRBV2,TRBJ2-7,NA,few,CASSVVSIEQYF,TGTGCCAGCAGTGTTGTTAGTATCGAGCAGTACTTC
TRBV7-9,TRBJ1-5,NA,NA,CASSLGTLNQPQHF,TGTGCCAGCAGCTTAGGGACACTGAATCAGCCCCAGCATTTT
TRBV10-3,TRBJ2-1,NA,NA,CAIQPQGGGDEQFF,TGTGCCATCCAGCCCCAGGGGGGTGGCGATGAGCAGTTCTTC
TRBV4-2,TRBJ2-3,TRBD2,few,CASSQVSGGDTSTDTQYF,TGTGCCAGCAGCCAAGTAAGCGGGGGGGATACTAGCACAGATACGCAGTATTTT
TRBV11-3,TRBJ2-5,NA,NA,CASSLGGEETQYF,TGTGCCAGCAGCTTGGGCGGGGAAGAGACCCAGTACTTC
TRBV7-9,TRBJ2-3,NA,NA,CASSLRGRAVPDTQYF,TGTGCCAGCAGCTTAAGAGGAAGAGCGGTCCCGGATACGCAGTATTTT
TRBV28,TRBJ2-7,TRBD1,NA,CASSSFVTGGTYEQYF,TGTGCCAGCAGTTCGTTCGTGACAGGGGGAACCTACGAGCAGTACTTC
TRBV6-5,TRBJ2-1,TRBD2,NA,CASSYSVGGAYNEQFF,TGTGCCAGCAGTTACTCGGTCGGGGGGGCCTACAATGAGCAGTTCTTC
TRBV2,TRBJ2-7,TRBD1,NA,CASRPGQGTYEQYF,TGTGCCAGTCGGCCGGGACAGGGAACCTACGAGCAGTACTTC
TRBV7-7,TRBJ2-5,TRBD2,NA,CASSLGAGGPRETQYF,TGTGCTAGCAGCTTAGGTGCGGGGGGGCCTCGAGAGACCCAGTACTTC
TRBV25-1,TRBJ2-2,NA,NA,CASSGNRRSGELFF,TGTGCCAGCAGTGGTAACAGGCGTTCCGGGGAGCTGTTTTTT
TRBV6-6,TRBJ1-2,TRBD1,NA,CASSRDSIPGYTF,TGTGCCAGCAGCCGGGACAGTATCCCTGGCTACACCTTC
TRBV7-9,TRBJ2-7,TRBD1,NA,CASSTSKQGREQYF,TGTGCCAGCAGCACTAGTAAACAGGGGCGCGAGCAGTACTTC
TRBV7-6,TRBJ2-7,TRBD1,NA,CASSLRGGQALGEQYF,TGTGCCAGCAGCTTACGAGGAGGACAGGCCCTGGGGGAGCAGTACTTC
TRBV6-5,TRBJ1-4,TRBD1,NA,CASNSRTGGNEKLFF,TGTGCCAGCAATTCACGGACAGGGGGGAATGAAAAACTGTTTTTT
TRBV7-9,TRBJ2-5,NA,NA,CASSSPETQYF,TGTGCCAGCAGCTCCCCGGAGACCCAGTACTTC
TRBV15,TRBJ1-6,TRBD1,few,CATRPTGTGSSPLHF,TGTGCCACGAGACCAACCGGGACAGGGTCCTCACCCCTCCACTTT
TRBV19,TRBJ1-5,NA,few,CASSIQGGGGNQPQHF,TGTGCCAGTAGTATACAAGGGGGAGGGGGCAATCAGCCCCAGCATTTT
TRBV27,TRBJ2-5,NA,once,CASSFRQSQETQYF,TGTGCCAGCAGTTTCAGACAGAGCCAAGAGACCCAGTACTTC
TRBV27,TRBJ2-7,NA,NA,CASSSDPSSYEQYF,TGTGCCAGCAGTTCTGACCCTAGTTCCTACGAGCAGTACTTC